The T cell receptor (beta chain) described here comes from a study of T-cell reconstitution after alpha-beta-depleted transplantation in children. Preparation of the TCRbeta library used unique molecular identifiers. Each CDR3 protein is one row after TCRdb ran MiXCR on the PCR reads. Of approximately 250,000 distinct CDR3 sequences listed, 7.5% to 10% are singletons. This clonotype was found many times. CDR3 length equals 14 residues. Germline CDR1 reads SGHRS; CDR2 reads YFSETQ. Trimming pared 0 bases from V and 3 bases from J, leaving 10 bases between. The sequencing used PBMCs from the stem cell graft donor, collected from the stem cell graft. This clonotype was obtained from a human donor who donated a stem cell graft to a child with SCID. This chain connects TRBV5-1 to TRBJ2-7; weak D call: TRBD1 (5 bases). DNA for the CDR3: TGCGCCAGCAGCTTGGTTCAGGGTGTCTACGAGCAGTACTTC. Residues: CASSLVQGVYEQYF.